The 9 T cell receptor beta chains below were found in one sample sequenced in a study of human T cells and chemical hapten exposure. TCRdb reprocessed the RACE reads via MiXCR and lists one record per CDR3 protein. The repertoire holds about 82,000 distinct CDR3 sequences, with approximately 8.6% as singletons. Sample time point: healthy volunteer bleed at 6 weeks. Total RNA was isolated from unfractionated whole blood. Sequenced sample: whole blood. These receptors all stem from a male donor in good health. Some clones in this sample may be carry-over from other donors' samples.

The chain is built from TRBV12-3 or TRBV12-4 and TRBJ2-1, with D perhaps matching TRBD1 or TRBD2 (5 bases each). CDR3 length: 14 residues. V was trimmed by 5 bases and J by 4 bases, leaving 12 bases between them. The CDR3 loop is CASSNSGLYNEQFF. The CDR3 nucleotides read TGTGCCAGCAGTAACTCGGGGCTGTACAATGAGCAGTTCTTC.

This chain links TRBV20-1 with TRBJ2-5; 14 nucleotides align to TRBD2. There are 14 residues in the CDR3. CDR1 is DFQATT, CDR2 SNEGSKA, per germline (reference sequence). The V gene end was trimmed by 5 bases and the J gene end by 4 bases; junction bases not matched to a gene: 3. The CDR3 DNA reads TGCAGTGCTTGGACTAGCGGGAGGAGAGAGACCCAGTACTTC. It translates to CSAWTSGRRETQYF.

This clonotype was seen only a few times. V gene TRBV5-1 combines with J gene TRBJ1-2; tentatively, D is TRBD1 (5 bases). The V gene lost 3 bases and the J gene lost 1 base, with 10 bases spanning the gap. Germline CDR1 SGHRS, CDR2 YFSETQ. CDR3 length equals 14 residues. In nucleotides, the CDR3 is TGCGCCAGCAGCTCGGTGCAGGGTAACTATGGCTACACCTTC. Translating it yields CASSSVQGNYGYTF. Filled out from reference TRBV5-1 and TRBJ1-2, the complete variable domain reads KAGVTQTPRYLIKTRGQQVTLSCSPISGHRSVSWYQQTPGQGLQFLFEYFSETQRNKGNFPGRFSGRQFSNSRSEMNVSTLELGDSALYLCASSSVQGNYGYTFGSGTRLTVV.

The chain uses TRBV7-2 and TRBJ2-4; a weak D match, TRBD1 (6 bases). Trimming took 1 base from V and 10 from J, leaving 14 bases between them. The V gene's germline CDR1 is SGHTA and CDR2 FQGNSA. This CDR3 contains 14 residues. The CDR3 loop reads CASSLDKTGPIQYF. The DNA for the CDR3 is TGTGCCAGCAGCTTAGACAAGACAGGCCCAATTCAGTACTTC. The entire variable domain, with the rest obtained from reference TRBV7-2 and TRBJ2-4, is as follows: GAGVSQSPSNKVTEKGKDVELRCDPISGHTALYWYRQSLGQGLEFLIYFQGNSAPDKSGLPSDRFSAERTGGSVSTLTIQRTQQEDSAVYLCASSLDKTGPIQYFGAGTRLSVL.

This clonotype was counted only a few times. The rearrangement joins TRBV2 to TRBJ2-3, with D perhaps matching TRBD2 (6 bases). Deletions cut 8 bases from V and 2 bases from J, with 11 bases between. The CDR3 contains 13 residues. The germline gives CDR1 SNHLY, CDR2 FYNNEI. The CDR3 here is CASAERATDTQYF. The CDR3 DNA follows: TGTGCCAGCGCCGAGCGGGCCACAGATACGCAGTATTTT.

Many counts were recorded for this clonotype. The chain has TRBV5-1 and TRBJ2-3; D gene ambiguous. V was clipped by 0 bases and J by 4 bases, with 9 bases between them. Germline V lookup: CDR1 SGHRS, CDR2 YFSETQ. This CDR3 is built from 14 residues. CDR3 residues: CASSLEGRSDTQYF. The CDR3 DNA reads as TGCGCCAGCAGCTTGGAGGGCAGATCAGATACGCAGTATTTT.

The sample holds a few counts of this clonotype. The CDR3 DNA reads as TGCGCCAGCAGCCAAGAGTTATACAGGTACAATGAGCAGTTCTTC. Residues: CASSQELYRYNEQFF. This sequence joins TRBV4-3 and TRBJ2-1, with a tentative D call TRBD1 (5 bases). CDR3 length: 15 amino acids. Trimming stripped 0 bases from V and 4 bases from J, with 10 bases between. Germline V gene lookup returns CDR1 LGHNA and CDR2 YSLEER.

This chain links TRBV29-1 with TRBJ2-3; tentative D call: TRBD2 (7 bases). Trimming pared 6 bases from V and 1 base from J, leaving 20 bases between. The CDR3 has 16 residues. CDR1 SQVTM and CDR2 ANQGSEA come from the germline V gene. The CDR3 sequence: CSVGLGGSKGTDTQYF. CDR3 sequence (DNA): TGCAGCGTCGGACTAGGGGGTAGCAAAGGCACAGATACGCAGTATTTT.

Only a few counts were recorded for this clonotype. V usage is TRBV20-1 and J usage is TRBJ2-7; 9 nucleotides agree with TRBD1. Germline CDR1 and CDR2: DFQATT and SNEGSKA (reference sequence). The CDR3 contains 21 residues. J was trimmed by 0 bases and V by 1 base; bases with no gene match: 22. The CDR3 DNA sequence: TGCAGTGCTAGAGGCCGGACAGGGGCCAGCTCCTACGAAGGTAGCTCCTACGAGCAGTACTTC. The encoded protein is CSARGRTGASSYEGSSYEQYF.